This T cell receptor (beta chain) was obtained from a study of metastatic and nonmetastatic thyroid tumors. In the study overall: From malignant and benign thyroid patients, repertoires in blood and in tumor or nodule tissue were compared. Study observations and caveats: Reportedly, malignant thyroid tumors had significantly higher TCR beta diversity than benign nodules, in blood and tumor.

This clone was observed many times. Its antigen is still unknown. V lost 5 bases, J lost 2 bases, and 13 bases lay in between. The CDR3 loop spans 14 amino acids. Original processing notes: CDR3 was compared across clinicopathological groups, and the resulting differences were used to build a distant-metastasis classifier for papillary thyroid cancer. With MiXCR, TCRdb called clones anew from the PCR reads. These V and J calls rely on TCRdb rather than the paper's analysis. The top ten clones hold around 36% of a sample with 20,000 to 25,000 clones, roughly a sixth of them seen once. No treatment had been given to any patient before thyroid surgery.

The specimen sequenced was blood. This chain links TRBV12-3 or TRBV12-4 with TRBJ2-7; the D gene is possibly TRBD2 (5 bases). This TCR was sampled from a female donor with papillary thyroid cancer or a benign thyroid nodule (not recorded which). Some clones in this sample may be carry-over from other donors' samples. The CDR3 loop is CASSKGSATYEQYF. DNA of the CDR3: TGTGCCAGCAGTAAAGGGAGTGCTACCTACGAGCAGTACTTC.